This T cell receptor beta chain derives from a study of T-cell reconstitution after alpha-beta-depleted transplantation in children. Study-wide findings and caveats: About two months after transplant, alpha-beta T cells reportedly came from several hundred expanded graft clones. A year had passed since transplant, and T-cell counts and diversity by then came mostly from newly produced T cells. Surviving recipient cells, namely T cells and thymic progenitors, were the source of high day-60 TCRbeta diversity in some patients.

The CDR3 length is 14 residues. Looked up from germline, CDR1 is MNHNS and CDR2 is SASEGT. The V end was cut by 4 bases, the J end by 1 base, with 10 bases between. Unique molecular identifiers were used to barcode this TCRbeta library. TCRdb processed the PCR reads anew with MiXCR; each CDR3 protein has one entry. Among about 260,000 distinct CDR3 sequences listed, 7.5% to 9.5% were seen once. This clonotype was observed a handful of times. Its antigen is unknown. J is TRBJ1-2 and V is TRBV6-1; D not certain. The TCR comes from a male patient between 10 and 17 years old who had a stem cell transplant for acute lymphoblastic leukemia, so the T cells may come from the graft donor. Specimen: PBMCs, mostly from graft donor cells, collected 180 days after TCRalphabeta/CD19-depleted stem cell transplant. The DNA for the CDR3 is TGTGCCAGCAGTGCGGTACAAGTTAACTATGGCTACACCTTC. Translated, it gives CASSAVQVNYGYTF.